This T cell receptor beta chain is drawn from a study of T cells in Graves' hyperthyroidism and ophthalmopathy. V dropped 5 bases and J dropped 0 bases, with 14 bases sitting between them. This CDR3 has 15 residues. The germline V gene has CDR1 MNHNS and CDR2 SASEGT. Clinical symptoms, serum thyroxine, TRAb, thyroid ultrasound and orbital computed tomography established diagnosis. The TCR beta CDR3 regions underwent amplification using RNA transcripts as the source. HTBI primers were employed in a first-round RT-PCR of the TCR CDR3. TCRdb ran MiXCR on the multiplex PCR reads and lists one entry per CDR3 protein. The sample yields about 600,000 distinct CDR3 sequences, around 14% seen once. This clonotype was detected ten times or more.

The sequencing sample was made of blood. V is TRBV6-1 and J is TRBJ2-7; no clear D gene. The TCR was taken from a woman in her late teens or twenties with Graves' ophthalmopathy. The CDR3 sequence: CASSRREGNSYEQYF. For the CDR3, the DNA is TGTGCCAGCAGTCGGCGAGAAGGGAACTCCTACGAGCAGTACTTC.